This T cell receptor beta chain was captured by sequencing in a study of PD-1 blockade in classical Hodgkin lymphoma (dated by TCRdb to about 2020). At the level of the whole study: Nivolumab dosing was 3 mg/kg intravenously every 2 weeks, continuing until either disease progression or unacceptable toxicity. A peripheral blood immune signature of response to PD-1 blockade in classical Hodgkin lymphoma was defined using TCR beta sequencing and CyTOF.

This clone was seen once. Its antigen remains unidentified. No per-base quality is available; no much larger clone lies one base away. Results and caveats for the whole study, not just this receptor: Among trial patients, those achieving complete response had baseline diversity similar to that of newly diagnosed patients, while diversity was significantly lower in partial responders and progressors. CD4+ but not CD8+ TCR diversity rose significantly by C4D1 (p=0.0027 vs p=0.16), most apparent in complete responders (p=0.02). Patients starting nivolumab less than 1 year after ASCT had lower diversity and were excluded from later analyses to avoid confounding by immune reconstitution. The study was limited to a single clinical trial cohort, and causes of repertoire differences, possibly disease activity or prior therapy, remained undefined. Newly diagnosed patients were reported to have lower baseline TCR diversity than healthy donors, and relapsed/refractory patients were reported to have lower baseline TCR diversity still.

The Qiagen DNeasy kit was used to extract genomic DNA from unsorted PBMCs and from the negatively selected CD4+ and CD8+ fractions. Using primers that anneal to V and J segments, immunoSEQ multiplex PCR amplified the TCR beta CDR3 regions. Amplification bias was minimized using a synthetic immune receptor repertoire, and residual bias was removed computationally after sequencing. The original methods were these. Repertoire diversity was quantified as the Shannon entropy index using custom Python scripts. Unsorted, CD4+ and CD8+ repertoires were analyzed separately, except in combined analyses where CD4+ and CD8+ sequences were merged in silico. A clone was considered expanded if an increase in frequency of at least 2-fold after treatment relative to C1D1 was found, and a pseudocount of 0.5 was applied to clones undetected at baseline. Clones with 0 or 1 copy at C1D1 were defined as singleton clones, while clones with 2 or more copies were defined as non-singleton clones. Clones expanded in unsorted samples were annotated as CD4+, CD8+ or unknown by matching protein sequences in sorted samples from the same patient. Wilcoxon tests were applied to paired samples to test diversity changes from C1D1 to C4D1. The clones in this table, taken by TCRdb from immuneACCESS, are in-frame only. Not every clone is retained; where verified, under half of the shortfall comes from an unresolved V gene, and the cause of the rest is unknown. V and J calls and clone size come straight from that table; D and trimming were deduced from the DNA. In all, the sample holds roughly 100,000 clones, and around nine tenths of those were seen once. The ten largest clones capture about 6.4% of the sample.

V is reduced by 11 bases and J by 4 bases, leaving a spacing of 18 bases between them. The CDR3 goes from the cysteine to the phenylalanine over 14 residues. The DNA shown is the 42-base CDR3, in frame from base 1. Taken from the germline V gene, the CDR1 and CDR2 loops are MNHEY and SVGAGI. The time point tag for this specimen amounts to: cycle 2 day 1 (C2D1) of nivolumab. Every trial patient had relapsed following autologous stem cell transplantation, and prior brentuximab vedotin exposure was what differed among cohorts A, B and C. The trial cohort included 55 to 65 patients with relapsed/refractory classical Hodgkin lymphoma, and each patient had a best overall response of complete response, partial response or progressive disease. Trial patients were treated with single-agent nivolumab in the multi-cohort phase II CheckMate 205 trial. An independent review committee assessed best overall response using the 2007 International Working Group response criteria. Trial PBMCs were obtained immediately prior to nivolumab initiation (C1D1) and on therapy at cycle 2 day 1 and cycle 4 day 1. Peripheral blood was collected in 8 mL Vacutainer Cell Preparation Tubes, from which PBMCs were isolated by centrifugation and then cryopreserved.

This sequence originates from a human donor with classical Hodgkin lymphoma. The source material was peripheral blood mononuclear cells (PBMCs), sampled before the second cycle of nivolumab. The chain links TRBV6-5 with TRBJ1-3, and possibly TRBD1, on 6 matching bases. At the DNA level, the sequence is TGTGCCGCGTCACGCACAGGGCGAGGAAACACCATATATTTT. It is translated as CAASRTGRGNTIYF.